The 7 T cell receptor beta chains given below trace back to one sample, sequenced in a study of blood T cell repertoires in COVID-19. Produced via immunoSEQ multiplex PCR; TCRdb's table is partial and in-frame only. The profile shows some 300,000 clones, 70% to 90% of them singletons. Source material: PBMCs or T cells enriched from blood (not recorded which). The receptors were sampled from a woman aged 60-75 years in a cohort exposed to, infected with or recovered from COVID-19 (not recorded which).

The chain carries TRBV4-1 and TRBJ2-5; D is perhaps TRBD1 (5 bases). Trimming pared 7 bases from V and 2 bases from J, leaving 11 bases between. From germline, CDR1 is MGHRA and CDR2 YSYEKL. This CDR3 region has 13 residues. The CDR3 DNA sequence: TGCGCCAGCACCGGTAGGGGTCAAGAGACCCAGTACTTC. Its protein product is CASTGRGQETQYF.

Comments on this clone: Other DNA sequences in the sample encode the same CDR3. The V and J genes are TRBV18 and TRBJ2-2; TRBD1 matches 7 bases. Trimming cost V 4 bases and J 3 bases; bases outside gene matches: 2. The CDR3 has 14 residues. Germline V CDR1 and CDR2: KGHSH, LQKENI. Here the CDR3 reads CASSLQGDTGELFF. CDR3 nucleotides: TGTGCCAGCTCACTCCAGGGGGACACCGGGGAGCTGTTTTTT.

The rearrangement joins TRBV6-5 to TRBJ2-7; D not resolved. The CDR3 sequence is 11 residues long. Looked up from germline, CDR1 is MNHEY and CDR2 is SVGAGI. Trimming took off 7 bases at V and 3 bases at J, with 7 bases between the two ends. CDR3 DNA: TGTGCCAGCACTTCTCGCTACGAGCAGTACTTC. It is translated as CASTSRYEQYF.

The chain carries TRBV29-1 and TRBJ2-3; 10 bases align to TRBD2. With 8 bases clipped from V and 5 bases from J, the junction kept 7 bases outside the gene matches. CDR3 size: 13 residues. CDR1 is SQVTM and CDR2 is ANQGSEA in the germline V gene. CDR3 in amino acids: CSTPQRGGDTQYF. The CDR3 nucleotides are TGCAGCACCCCCCAGCGGGGGGGAGATACGCAGTATTTT.

The table lists this clone with a few counts. The gene calls are TRBV6-5 and TRBJ2-7; the D gene is possibly TRBD1 (6 bases). V dropped 8 bases and J dropped 4 bases, with 18 bases sitting between them. The CDR3 is made up of 14 amino acids. The V gene's germline CDR1 is MNHEY and CDR2 SVGAGI. CDR3 sequence (DNA): TGTGCCAGCGGTCCGCAGGGGACAAGATACGAGCAGTACTTC. This translates into CASGPQGTRYEQYF.

This sequence joins TRBV28 and TRBJ2-7; a possible D gene is TRBD2 (5 bases). This CDR3 contains 13 residues. V was shortened by 4 bases and J by 3 bases, with 10 bases between the two germline ends. Germline V gives CDR1 MDHEN, CDR2 SYDVKM. The DNA of the CDR3 is TGTGCCAGCAGTTCGAGGGATGGCTACGAGCAGTACTTC. This gives the protein CASSSRDGYEQYF.

The V gene is TRBV19, the J gene TRBJ2-3; 7 nucleotides match TRBD2. The CDR3 consists of 17 residues. V was clipped by 4 bases and J by 1 base; unmatched bases: 11. Germline CDR1 reads LNHDA; CDR2 reads SQIVND (reference sequence). CDR3 DNA sequence: TGTGCCAGTAGTAATGAGGTCGGGGGGTTTCGCACAGATACGCAGTATTTT. It translates to CASSNEVGGFRTDTQYF.